The source of this TCR beta chain is a study of blood T cell repertoires in COVID-19. The V segment lost 3 bases and the J segment 2 bases; nucleotides outside the gene matches: 7. The CDR3 runs to 17 residues. Per the germline V gene, CDR1 is KGHSH and CDR2 is LQKENI. Original handling: For nucleated cells, counts were estimated from reference gene primer amplification. Sequencing was performed with immunoSEQ multiplex PCR; in TCRdb, only in-frame clones are kept and a portion is missing. V, J and clone size are those of that table, while D and trimming were read from the DNA. The sample records 70,000 to 95,000 clones, 85% being singletons.

The sequence was collected from an elderly man with active or convalescent COVID-19. The genes are TRBV18 and TRBJ2-6; 7 bases agree with TRBD1. The specimen sequenced was peripheral blood. Here the CDR3 reads CASSPREGAAGANVLTF. CDR3 nucleotide sequence: TGTGCCAGCTCACCTCGCGAGGGGGCGGCTGGGGCCAACGTCCTGACTTTC.